These 4 T cell receptor beta chains came from one sample sequenced in a study of blood T cells in healthy people across ages. Together with a sample-barcoded 5' primer, a J-beta primer mix was included in a second PCR lasting roughly 6 to 12 cycles. TCRdb called the 5' RACE reads again in MiXCR, with one record for every CDR3 protein. There are some 940,000 distinct CDR3 sequences in the sample; roughly 29% occur only once, and roughly 10% lies in the top ten. Another study also made use of these data, one on T cells of mothers and their children.

The sequencing sample was made of blood. These receptors were collected from a woman between 40 and 55 years old in good health.

The chain recombines TRBV28 with TRBJ1-4, with 7 nucleotides matching TRBD1. Germline CDR1 and CDR2: MDHEN and SYDVKM. V dropped 1 base and J dropped 0; count of bases not matched to a gene: 5. The CDR3 extends over 17 amino acids. Here the CDR3 DNA reads TGTGCCAGCAGTTTATCCCCCGACAGGGCAACTAATGAAAAACTGTTTTTT. Protein product: CASSLSPDRATNEKLFF.

This clonotype was seen ten or more times. V is TRBV6-6 and J is TRBJ2-1; D gene ambiguous. Germline CDR1 MNHNY, CDR2 SVGAGI (reference sequence). The CDR3 loop spans 12 amino acids. Trimming pared 2 bases from V and 4 bases from J, leaving 3 bases between. The CDR3 DNA is TGTGCCAGCAGTTACCGATACAATGAGCAGTTCTTC. Translating it yields CASSYRYNEQFF.

In this sample, this clonotype turned up a few times. The DNA of the CDR3 is TGCGCCAGCAGGGCGGGGGGCGCAGGAGAAAAACTGTTTTTT. Amino acid sequence: CASRAGGAGEKLFF. V usage is TRBV5-1 and J usage is TRBJ1-4; tentatively, D is TRBD1 (6 bases). This CDR3 is 14 amino acids long. The V gene's germline CDR1 is SGHRS and CDR2 YFSETQ. V lost 5 bases, J lost 8 bases, and 16 bases lay in between.

The rearrangement uses TRBV3-1 and TRBJ2-5; D gene ambiguous. There are 15 residues in the CDR3. Germline V CDR1 and CDR2: LGHDT, YNNKEL (reference sequence). V dropped 0 bases and J dropped 4 bases, with 12 bases sitting between them. The CDR3 bases are TGTGCCAGCAGCCAAGAGCCACGGACGGGAGAGACCCAGTACTTC. Translation gives CASSQEPRTGETQYF.